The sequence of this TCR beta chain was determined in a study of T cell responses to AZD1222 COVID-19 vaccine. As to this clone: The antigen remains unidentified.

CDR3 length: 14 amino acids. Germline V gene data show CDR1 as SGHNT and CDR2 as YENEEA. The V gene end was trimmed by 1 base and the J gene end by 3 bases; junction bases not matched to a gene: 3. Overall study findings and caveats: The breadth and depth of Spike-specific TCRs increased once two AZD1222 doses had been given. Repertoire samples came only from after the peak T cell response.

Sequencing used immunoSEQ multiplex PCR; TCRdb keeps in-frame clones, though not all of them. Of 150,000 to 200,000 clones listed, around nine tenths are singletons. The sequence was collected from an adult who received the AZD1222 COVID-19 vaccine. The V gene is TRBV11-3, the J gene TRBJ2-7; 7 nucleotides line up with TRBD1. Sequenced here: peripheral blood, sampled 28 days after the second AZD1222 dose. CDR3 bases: TGTGCCAGCAGCTTAGCGCCAGGGGGCTACGAGCAGTACTTC. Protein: CASSLAPGGYEQYF. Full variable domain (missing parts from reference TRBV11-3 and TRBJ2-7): EAGVVQSPRYKIIEKKQPVAFWCNPISGHNTLYWYLQNLGQGPELLIRYENEEAVDDSQLPKDRFSAERLKGVDSTLKIQPAELGDSAVYLCASSLAPGGYEQYFGPGTRLTVT.